The following is a T cell receptor (beta chain) sequence with its context. Its antigen remains unidentified. No base qualities exist here, and no much larger clone lies one base off it. Explained via the paper, the time point label denotes: about 28 days (+/-7) after the second vaccine dose. AZD1222 recipients with second doses at about 4 weeks or about 12 weeks were pooled, because spike-specific TCR depth and breadth did not differ between schedules. Samples from vaccinated people were obtained from the UK trials COV001 and COV002, which included a single-blind randomized controlled phase 2/3 trial of AZD1222 (ChAdOx1 nCoV-19) in healthy adults. For TCRbeta chain sequencing, PBMC samples from trial participants were taken at day 0 and at day 28 after the second dose. The data belong to a study of T cell responses to AZD1222 COVID-19 vaccine (dated by TCRdb to the early 2020s). In terms of the full investigation: A total of about 230 trial participants underwent TCR sequencing, of whom some 210 received two doses of AZD1222 and about 25 received two doses of the MenACWY control vaccine. Trial participants were enrolled by age into 18-55, 56-69 and 70-plus year subgroups, with roughly 160, 29 and 62 TCR-sequenced participants respectively.

The CDR3 regions of human TCRbeta chains were analyzed by immunosequencing. The original pipeline was this. Repertoire TCRs were checked for matches against a reference library of SARS-CoV-2-specific TCRs that had been generated using the MIRA antigen-specificity platform. Breadth was defined as the fraction of unique TCRs that were SARS-CoV-2-associated, and depth was defined as the fraction of total T cells that were SARS-CoV-2-associated. Each spike-specific TCR was assigned to its reactive spike region and to a CD4 or CD8 class using the MIRA data. Log10-transformed breadth and depth values were compared by one-way ANOVA with Sidak's multiple comparisons tests. The table comes from immuneACCESS by way of TCRdb, which keeps in-frame sequences with V and J called. Part of the clones is missing from these tables; in studies checked, under half for an unresolved V gene and the rest for unknown reasons. V, J and clone size are those of that table, while D and trimming were read from the DNA. The sample includes around 200,000 clones, with under 95% observed a single time. The leading ten clones occupy approximately 1.5% of the sample.

From cysteine to phenylalanine, the CDR3 is 15 amino acids long. The entry retains the CDR3 DNA only, 45 bases that are in frame from base 1. For CDR1 and CDR2, the germline V gene lists MDHEN and SYDVKM. Relative to germline, V is 4 bases shorter and J is 1 base shorter, with 8 bases between their ends. What the research found in general, with its limitations: Only six AZD1222 recipients were SARS-CoV-2 seropositive at baseline, limiting conclusions about previously exposed vaccinees. Nearly half of unique spike-specific TCRs reportedly recognized epitopes outside regions mutated in the B.1.351 and B.1.1.7 variants. Because no day 14 peak-response samples were available, the repertoires could be characterized only after the peak T cell response. A significant rise in spike-specific TCR breadth and depth was observed after two AZD1222 doses relative to day 0 and relative to MenACWY recipients. Vaccine-associated CD4 TCRs spanned the whole spike protein, with dominant responses in regions 160-218 and 743-854. In the small 56-69-year group, the increase in depth fell short of significance, most likely because of low power. Participants were mostly white British and included more females than males, and it was suggested by the authors that clonal diversity may have been underestimated.

This sample comprised peripheral blood, obtained 28 days after the second AZD1222 dose. The rearranged chain carries TRBV28 and TRBJ2-6; TRBD1 is a possible D gene, resting on 6 matching bases. This sequence was found in an adult who received the AZD1222 COVID-19 vaccine. The DNA sequence is as follows: TGTGCCAGCAGTTCGCAGGGGTCTGGGGCCAACGTCCTGACTTTC. This sequence encodes CASSSQGSGANVLTF.